One sample yielded the 24 T cell receptor beta chains listed below, sequenced in a study of cytomegalovirus exposure and HLA in healthy donors. It was with 60 Vbeta and 13 Jbeta primers that the PCR ran. Sequencing used immunoSEQ multiplex PCR; TCRdb keeps in-frame clones, though not all of them. The sample includes some 28,000 clones, about 64% of them seen just once. Sequencing was performed on PBMCs. The receptor source for this set is a male donor in good health and CMV-seropositive.

This rearrangement joins TRBV7-3 to TRBJ1-1; 9 nucleotides agree with TRBD1. Germline-derived CDR1 and CDR2 are SGHTA and FQGTGA. This CDR3 region has 14 residues. V was pared by 3 bases and J by 1 base, with 0 bases of the junction left unmatched. The CDR3 nucleotides are TGTGCCAGCAGCTTGGACAGGGGGAACACTGAAGCTTTCTTT. This codes for CASSLDRGNTEAFF.

This clone has only a few counts. The J gene is TRBJ1-4, the V gene TRBV18; TRBD1 aligns across 7 bases. The germline V gene encodes CDR1 KGHSH and CDR2 LQKENI. The CDR3 totals 15 residues. J was trimmed by 10 bases and V by 3 bases; bases with no gene match: 11. The CDR3 protein is CASSPLGGTASKLFF. CDR3 bases: TGTGCCAGCTCACCGTTGGGCGGGACAGCGTCAAAACTGTTTTTT.

The chain is built from TRBV11-3 and TRBJ1-1; 7 positions agree with TRBD1. The CDR3 consists of 13 residues. V shed 3 bases and J 5 bases; nucleotides not matched to a gene: 3. Germline V gene data show CDR1 as SGHNT and CDR2 as YENEEA. CDR3 nucleotides: TGTGCCAGCAGCTTCGACAGGGTTACTGAAGCTTTCTTT. This encodes CASSFDRVTEAFF. The whole variable domain, filled in from reference TRBV11-3 and TRBJ1-1, reads EAGVVQSPRYKIIEKKQPVAFWCNPISGHNTLYWYLQNLGQGPELLIRYENEEAVDDSQLPKDRFSAERLKGVDSTLKIQPAELGDSAVYLCASSFDRVTEAFFGQGTRLTVV.

The chain is built from TRBV4-2 and TRBJ2-3, with 8 bases that match TRBD1. Germline-derived CDR1 and CDR2 are LGHNA and YNFKEQ. J lost 4 bases, V lost 2 bases, and 5 bases had no gene match. CDR3 size: 15 residues. The CDR3 is CASSQTGQEADTQYF. The CDR3 region has the DNA TGTGCCAGCAGCCAAACGGGACAGGAGGCAGATACGCAGTATTTT.

The chain combines TRBV27 with TRBJ1-5; possibly TRBD1 for D (6 bases). The germline CDR1 and CDR2 sequences are MNHEY and SMNVEV (reference sequence). V dropped 3 bases and J dropped 5 bases, with 11 bases sitting between them. This CDR3 has 14 residues. This CDR3 reads CASSFTGGHQPQHF. The CDR3 nucleotides read TGTGCCAGCAGTTTCACCGGGGGGCATCAGCCCCAGCATTTT.

V usage is TRBV30 and J usage is TRBJ2-7, with D perhaps matching TRBD1 (5 bases). CDR3 size: 13 residues. V lost 1 base and J 4 bases, leaving 11 bases between the germline ends. Germline V gene lookup returns CDR1 GTSNPN and CDR2 SVGIG (reference sequence). The CDR3 DNA reads as TGTGCCTGGAGTGGACTGGGGCTATACGAGCAGTACTTC. It translates to CAWSGLGLYEQYF. Filled out from reference TRBV30 and TRBJ2-7, the complete variable domain reads SQTIHQWPATLVQPVGSPLSLECTVEGTSNPNLYWYRQAAGRGLQLLFYSVGIGQISSEVPQNLSASRPQDRQFILSSKKLLLSDSGFYLCAWSGLGLYEQYFGPGTRLTVT.

This clone was detected only a few times. The chain joins TRBV19 to TRBJ2-1; D is unresolved. Germline CDR1 LNHDA, CDR2 SQIVND (reference sequence). V was cut by 7 bases and J by 7 bases, with 17 bases left in between. The CDR3 consists of 14 residues. The CDR3: CASIGQGVGNEQFF. CDR3 nucleotide sequence: TGTGCCAGTATTGGTCAAGGAGTCGGGAATGAGCAGTTCTTC.

The J gene is TRBJ1-1, the V gene TRBV28, with D possibly matching TRBD1 (6 bases). The V gene lost 5 bases and the J gene lost 5 bases, with 24 bases spanning the gap. Germline CDR1 is MDHEN and CDR2 is SYDVKM. The CDR3 contains 17 residues. CDR3 DNA: TGTGCCAGCAGTCTCACCTCTACAGGGCTGGGGGGGACTGAAGCTTTCTTT. It is translated as CASSLTSTGLGGTEAFF.

The rearrangement uses TRBV2 and TRBJ1-6, with D possibly TRBD1 on 5 matching bases. Trimming removed 8 bases from V and 7 bases from J, with 9 bases in between. CDR3 length: 12 residues. Germline CDR1 and CDR2: SNHLY and FYNNEI. The CDR3 is CASHRQNSPLHF. The CDR3 DNA sequence: TGTGCCAGCCACCGACAGAATTCACCCCTCCACTTT.

This sequence joins TRBV5-6 and TRBJ1-1; 7 bases fit TRBD1. Trimming cost V 2 bases and J 4 bases; bases outside gene matches: 11. The CDR3 is 16 amino acids. Germline V gives CDR1 SGHDT, CDR2 YYEEEE. The CDR3 bases are TGTGCCAGCAGCTTTAGTAGGGGGCGAGGGAGCACTGAAGCTTTCTTT. This translates into CASSFSRGRGSTEAFF.

The J gene is TRBJ1-1, the V gene TRBV30, with 7 bases aligning to TRBD1. The V segment lost 6 bases and the J segment 1 base; nucleotides outside the gene matches: 2. The germline V gene encodes CDR1 GTSNPN and CDR2 SVGIG (reference sequence). CDR3 length: 12 residues. CDR3 loop: CACHRGNTEAFF. The CDR3 DNA is TGTGCCTGCCACAGGGGGAACACTGAAGCTTTCTTT. The whole variable domain, filled in from reference TRBV30 and TRBJ1-1, reads SQTIHQWPATLVQPVGSPLSLECTVEGTSNPNLYWYRQAAGRGLQLLFYSVGIGQISSEVPQNLSASRPQDRQFILSSKKLLLSDSGFYLCACHRGNTEAFFGQGTRLTVV.

The rearrangement links TRBV6-5 to TRBJ2-5, with D tentatively TRBD1 (6 bases). V dropped 6 bases and J dropped 5 bases, with 19 bases sitting between them. Germline V gives CDR1 MNHEY, CDR2 SVGAGI. The length of the CDR3 is 15 residues. CDR3 coding DNA: TGTGCCAGCAGGGGATCAGACAGGAGGCGGGAGACCCAGTACTTC. This translates into CASRGSDRRRETQYF.

The rearrangement links TRBV6-5 to TRBJ2-1; TRBD2 agrees at 9 bases. The CDR3 spans 14 residues. Trimming removed 2 bases from V and 10 bases from J; junction bases left unmatched: 6. CDR1 is MNHEY, CDR2 SVGAGI, per germline. In DNA form, the CDR3 reads TGTGCCAGCAGTTACCTGGGGGCGGGGGGGGAGCAGTTCTTC. Translated: CASSYLGAGGEQFF.

This clone came up a few times. This chain connects TRBV5-1 to TRBJ1-1; possibly TRBD1 for D (5 bases). From germline, CDR1 is SGHRS and CDR2 YFSETQ. The CDR3 spans 16 residues. V dropped 4 bases and J dropped 4 bases, with 20 bases sitting between them. CDR3 residues: CASSPSVRVGGTEAFF. The DNA of the CDR3 is TGCGCCAGCAGCCCCTCTGTAAGGGTGGGGGGCACTGAAGCTTTCTTT. Full variable domain (missing parts from reference TRBV5-1 and TRBJ1-1): KAGVTQTPRYLIKTRGQQVTLSCSPISGHRSVSWYQQTPGQGLQFLFEYFSETQRNKGNFPGRFSGRQFSNSRSEMNVSTLELGDSALYLCASSPSVRVGGTEAFFGQGTRLTVV.

This clone was recorded only once. The V gene is TRBV15, the J gene TRBJ1-2; possible D gene TRBD1, 5 bases. V dropped 0 bases and J dropped 6 bases, with 11 bases sitting between them. From germline, CDR1 is LNHNV and CDR2 YYDKDF (reference sequence). CDR3 length: 14 amino acids. The DNA for the CDR3 is TGTGCCACCAGCAGAGATAGGGCAGGGAATGGCTACACCTTC. Its translation is CATSRDRAGNGYTF.

Here the CDR3 DNA reads TGTGCCAGTGGGCGACAGTACAACACCGGGGAGCTGTTTTTT. The encoded protein is CASGRQYNTGELFF. The chain recombines TRBV19 with TRBJ2-2, with D maybe TRBD1 (5 bases). CDR3 length: 14 amino acids. Per germline, CDR1 LNHDA and CDR2 SQIVND (reference sequence). Trimming cost V 8 bases and J 2 bases, with 12 bases left between them.

The chain couples TRBV6-5 to TRBJ2-2; a possible D gene is TRBD2 (6 bases). Germline-derived CDR1 and CDR2 are MNHEY and SVGAGI. The CDR3 covers 13 residues. V shed 5 bases and J shed 5 bases, with 9 bases lying between them. CDR3 nucleotides: TGTGCCAGCAGTACGGAGGGAACCGGGGAGCTGTTTTTT. It yields the protein CASSTEGTGELFF.

The genes are TRBV18 and TRBJ2-5; 7 bases match TRBD1. The CDR3 is made up of 13 amino acids. The junction had 3 bases not matched to a gene; V was cut back by 6 bases and J by 2 bases. CDR1 and CDR2 (germline): KGHSH, LQKENI. The CDR3 loop reads CASSSGQQETQYF. The CDR3 DNA reads as TGTGCCAGCTCTTCGGGACAGCAAGAGACCCAGTACTTC.

This rearrangement joins TRBV7-9 to TRBJ1-1, with a possible D match to TRBD1 (5 bases). The V end lost 1 base, the J end lost 7 bases, and 13 bases lay between the germline ends. The germline CDR1 and CDR2 sequences are SEHNR and FQNEAQ (reference sequence). CDR3 length equals 14 residues. The CDR3: CASSLVQGGNEAFF. In DNA form, the CDR3 reads TGTGCCAGCAGCTTAGTCCAGGGAGGGAATGAAGCTTTCTTT.

V is TRBV7-3 and J is TRBJ1-1; D may be TRBD1 (6 bases). V dropped 5 bases and J dropped 1 base, with 8 bases sitting between them. Germline loops: CDR1 SGHTA, CDR2 FQGTGA. CDR3 length equals 13 residues. The CDR3 region is CASSVTGNTEAFF. The CDR3 DNA sequence: TGTGCCAGCAGCGTGACAGGGAACACTGAAGCTTTCTTT.

The CDR3 nucleotides read TGTGCCAGCAGCCCCGGACAGGACCCAGCTAACTATGGCTACACCTTC. It yields the protein CASSPGQDPANYGYTF. The chain carries TRBV28 and TRBJ1-2; 7 bases map to TRBD1. Germline V gives CDR1 MDHEN, CDR2 SYDVKM. This CDR3 contains 16 residues. V shed 6 bases and J 0 bases; nucleotides not matched to a gene: 10.

The chain combines TRBV2 with TRBJ2-5, with 9 bases matching TRBD1. The CDR3 spans 17 residues. The germline V gene encodes CDR1 SNHLY and CDR2 FYNNEI. After removal of 5 bases from V and 4 bases from J, the junction contained 14 bases not matched to a gene. The CDR3 DNA reads as TGTGCCAGCAGTTGGACAGGGGAGAGTGGGCAGGGAGAGACCCAGTACTTC. Translating it yields CASSWTGESGQGETQYF.

This clone was seen a single time. The chain has TRBV5-1 and TRBJ2-1; perhaps TRBD1 as D (6 bases). V was trimmed by 10 bases and J by 2 bases, leaving 13 bases between them. The CDR3 extends over 13 amino acids. Germline CDR1 is SGHRS and CDR2 is YFSETQ. CDR3 DNA sequence: TGCGCCTCCCGAAGGACAGCCTACAATGAGCAGTTCTTC. Translating gives CASRRTAYNEQFF.

V is TRBV11-2 and J is TRBJ1-1; tentatively, D is TRBD1 (6 bases). Germline lookup yields CDR1 SGHAT and CDR2 FQNNGV. V lost 4 bases, J lost 8 bases, and 20 bases lay in between. The CDR3 loop spans 15 amino acids. CDR3 region: CASSSHTTRTAEAFF. CDR3 nucleotides: TGTGCCAGCAGCTCCCATACGACCAGGACAGCCGAAGCTTTCTTT.